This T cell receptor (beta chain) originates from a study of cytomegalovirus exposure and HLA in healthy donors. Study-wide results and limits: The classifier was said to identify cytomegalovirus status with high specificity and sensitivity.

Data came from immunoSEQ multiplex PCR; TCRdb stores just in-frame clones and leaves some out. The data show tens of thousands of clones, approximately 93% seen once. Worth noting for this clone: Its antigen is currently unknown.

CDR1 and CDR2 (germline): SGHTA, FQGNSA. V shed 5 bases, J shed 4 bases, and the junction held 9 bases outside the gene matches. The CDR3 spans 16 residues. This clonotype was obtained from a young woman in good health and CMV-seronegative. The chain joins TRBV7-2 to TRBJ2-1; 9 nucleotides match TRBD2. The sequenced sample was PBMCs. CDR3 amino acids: CASSGRASGVYNEQFF. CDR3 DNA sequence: TGTGCCAGCAGCGGTCGGGCTAGCGGGGTATACAATGAGCAGTTCTTC.